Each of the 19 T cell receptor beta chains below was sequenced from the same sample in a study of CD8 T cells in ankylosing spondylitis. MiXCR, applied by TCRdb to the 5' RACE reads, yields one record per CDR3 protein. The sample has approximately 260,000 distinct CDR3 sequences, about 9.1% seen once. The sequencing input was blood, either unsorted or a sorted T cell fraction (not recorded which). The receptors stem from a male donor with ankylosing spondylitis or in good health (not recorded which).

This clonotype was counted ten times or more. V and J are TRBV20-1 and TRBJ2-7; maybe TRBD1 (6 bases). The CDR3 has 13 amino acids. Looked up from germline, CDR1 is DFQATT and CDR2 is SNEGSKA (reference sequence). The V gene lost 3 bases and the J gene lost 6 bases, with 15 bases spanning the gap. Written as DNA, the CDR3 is TGCAGTGCTAGTGTGGGGGCGGCTTTCGAGCAGTACTTC. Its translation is CSASVGAAFEQYF.

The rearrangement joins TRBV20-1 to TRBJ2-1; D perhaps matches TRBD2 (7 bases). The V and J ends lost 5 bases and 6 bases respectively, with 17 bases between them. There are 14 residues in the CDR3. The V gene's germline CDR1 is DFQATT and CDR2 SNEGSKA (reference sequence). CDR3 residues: CSALWGGATNEQFF. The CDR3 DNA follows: TGCAGTGCTCTTTGGGGGGGGGCGACCAATGAGCAGTTCTTC.

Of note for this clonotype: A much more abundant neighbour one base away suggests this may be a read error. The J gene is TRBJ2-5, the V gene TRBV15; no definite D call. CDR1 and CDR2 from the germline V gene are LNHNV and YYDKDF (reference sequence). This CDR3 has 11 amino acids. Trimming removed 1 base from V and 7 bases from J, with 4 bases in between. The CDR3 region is CATSRVATQYF. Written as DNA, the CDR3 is TGTGCCACCAGCAGAGTGGCGACCCAGTACTTC. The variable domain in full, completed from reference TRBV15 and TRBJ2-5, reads DAMVIQNPRYQVTQFGKPVTLSCSQTLNHNVMYWYQQKSSQAPKLLFHYYDKDFNNEADTPDNFQSRRPNTSFCFLDIRSPGLGDTAMYLCATSRVATQYFGPGTRLLVL.

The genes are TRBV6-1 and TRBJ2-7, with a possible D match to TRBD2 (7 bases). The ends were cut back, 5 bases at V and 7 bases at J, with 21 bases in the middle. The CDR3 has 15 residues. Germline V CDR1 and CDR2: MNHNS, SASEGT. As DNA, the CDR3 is TGTGCCAGCAGTAAGGGGGGGAGGGTTTGGGGAGAGCAGTACTTC. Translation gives CASSKGGRVWGEQYF.

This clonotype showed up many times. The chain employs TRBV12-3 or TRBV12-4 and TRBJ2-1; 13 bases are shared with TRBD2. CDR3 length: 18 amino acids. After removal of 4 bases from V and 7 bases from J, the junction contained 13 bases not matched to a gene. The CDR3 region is CASSSTSGRAPYTNEQFF. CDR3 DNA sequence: TGTGCCAGCAGTTCTACTAGCGGGAGGGCCCCCTACACGAATGAGCAGTTCTTC.

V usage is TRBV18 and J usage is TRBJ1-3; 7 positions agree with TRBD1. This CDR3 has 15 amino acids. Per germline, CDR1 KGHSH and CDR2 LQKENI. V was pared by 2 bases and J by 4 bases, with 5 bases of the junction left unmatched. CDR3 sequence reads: CASSPDRAGGNTIYF. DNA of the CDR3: TGTGCCAGCTCACCAGACAGGGCCGGCGGAAACACCATATATTTT. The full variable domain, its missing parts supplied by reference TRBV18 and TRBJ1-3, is NAGVMQNPRHLVRRRGQEARLRCSPMKGHSHVYWYRQLPEEGLKFMVYLQKENIIDESGMPKERFSAEFPKEGPSILRIQQVVRGDSAAYFCASSPDRAGGNTIYFGEGSWLTVV.

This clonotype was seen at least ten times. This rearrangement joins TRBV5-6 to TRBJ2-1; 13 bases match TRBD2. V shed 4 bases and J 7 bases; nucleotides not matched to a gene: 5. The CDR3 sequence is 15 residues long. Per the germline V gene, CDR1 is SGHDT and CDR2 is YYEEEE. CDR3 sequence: CASSQGLAGSNEQFF. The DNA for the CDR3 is TGTGCCAGCAGCCAGGGACTAGCGGGATCGAATGAGCAGTTCTTC.

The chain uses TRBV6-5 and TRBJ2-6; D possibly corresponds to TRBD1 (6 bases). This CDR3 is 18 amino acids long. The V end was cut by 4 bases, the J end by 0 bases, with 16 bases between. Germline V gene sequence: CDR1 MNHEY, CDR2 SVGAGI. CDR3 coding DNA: TGTGCCAGCAGTTGGGGACAAGAACCTCCCTCTGGGGCCAACGTCCTGACTTTC. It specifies CASSWGQEPPSGANVLTF.

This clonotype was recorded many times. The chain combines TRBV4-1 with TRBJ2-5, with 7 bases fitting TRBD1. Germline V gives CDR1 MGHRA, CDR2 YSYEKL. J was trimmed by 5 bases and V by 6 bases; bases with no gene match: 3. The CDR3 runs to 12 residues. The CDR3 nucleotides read TGCGCCAGCAGTTCGGACAGGGAGACCCAGTACTTC. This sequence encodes CASSSDRETQYF.

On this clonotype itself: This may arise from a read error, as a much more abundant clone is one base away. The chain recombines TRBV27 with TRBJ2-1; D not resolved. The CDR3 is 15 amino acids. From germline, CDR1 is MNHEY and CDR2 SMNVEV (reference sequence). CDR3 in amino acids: CASSPFQSSYNEHFF. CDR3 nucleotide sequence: TGTGCCAGCAGCCCTTTCCAGAGCTCCTACAATGAGCACTTCTTC.

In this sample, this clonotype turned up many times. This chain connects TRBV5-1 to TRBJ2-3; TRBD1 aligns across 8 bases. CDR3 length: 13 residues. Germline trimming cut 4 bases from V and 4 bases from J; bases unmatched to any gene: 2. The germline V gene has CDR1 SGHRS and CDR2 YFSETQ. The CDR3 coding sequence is TGCGCCAGCAGCCCACAGGGGGCAGATACGCAGTATTTT. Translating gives CASSPQGADTQYF.

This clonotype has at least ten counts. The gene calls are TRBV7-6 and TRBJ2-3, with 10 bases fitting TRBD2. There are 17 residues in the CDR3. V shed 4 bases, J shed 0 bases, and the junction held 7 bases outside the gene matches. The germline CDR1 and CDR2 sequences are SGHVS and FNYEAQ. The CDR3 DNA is TGTGCCAGCAGCTGGTCAGAACTAGCGGGGAGCACAGATACGCAGTATTTT. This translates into CASSWSELAGSTDTQYF.

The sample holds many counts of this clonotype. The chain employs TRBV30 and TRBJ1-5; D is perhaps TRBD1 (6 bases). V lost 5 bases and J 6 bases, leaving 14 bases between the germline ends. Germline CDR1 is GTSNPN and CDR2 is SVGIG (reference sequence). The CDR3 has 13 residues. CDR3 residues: CAWGQSIGQPQHF. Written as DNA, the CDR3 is TGTGCCTGGGGACAGTCAATCGGTCAGCCCCAGCATTTT.

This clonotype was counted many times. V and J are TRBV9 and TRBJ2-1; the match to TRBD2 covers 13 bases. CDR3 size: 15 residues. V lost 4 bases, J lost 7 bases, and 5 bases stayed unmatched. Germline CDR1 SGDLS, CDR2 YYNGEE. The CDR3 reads CASSSTSGGGNEQFF. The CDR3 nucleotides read TGTGCCAGCAGCTCAACTAGCGGGGGGGGTAATGAGCAGTTCTTC.

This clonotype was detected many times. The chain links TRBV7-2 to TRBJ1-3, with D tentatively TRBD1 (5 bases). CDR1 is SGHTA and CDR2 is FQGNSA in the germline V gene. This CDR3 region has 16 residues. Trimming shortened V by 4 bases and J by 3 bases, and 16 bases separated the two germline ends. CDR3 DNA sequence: TGTGCCAGCAGCTCGCTACCGGGGGTTCTTGGAAACACCATATATTTT. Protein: CASSSLPGVLGNTIYF.

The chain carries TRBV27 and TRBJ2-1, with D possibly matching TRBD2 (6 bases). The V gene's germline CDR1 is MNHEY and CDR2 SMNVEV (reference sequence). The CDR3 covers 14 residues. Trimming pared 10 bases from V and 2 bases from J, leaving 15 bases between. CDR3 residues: CATSRGGTYNEQFF. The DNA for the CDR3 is TGTGCCACCAGCCGCGGCGGGACCTACAATGAGCAGTTCTTC.

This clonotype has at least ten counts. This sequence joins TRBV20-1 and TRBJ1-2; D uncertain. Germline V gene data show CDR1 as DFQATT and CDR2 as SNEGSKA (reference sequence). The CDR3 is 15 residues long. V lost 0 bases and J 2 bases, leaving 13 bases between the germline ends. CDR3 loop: CSARDGSAGNYGYTF. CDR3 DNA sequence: TGCAGTGCTAGAGATGGGTCAGCGGGAAACTATGGCTACACCTTC.

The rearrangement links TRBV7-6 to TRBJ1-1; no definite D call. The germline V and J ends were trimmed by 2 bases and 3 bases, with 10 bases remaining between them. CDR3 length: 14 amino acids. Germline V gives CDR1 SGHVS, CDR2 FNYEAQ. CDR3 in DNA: TGTGCCAGCAGCTTACGGGAAGTTGACACTGAAGCTTTCTTT. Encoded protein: CASSLREVDTEAFF.

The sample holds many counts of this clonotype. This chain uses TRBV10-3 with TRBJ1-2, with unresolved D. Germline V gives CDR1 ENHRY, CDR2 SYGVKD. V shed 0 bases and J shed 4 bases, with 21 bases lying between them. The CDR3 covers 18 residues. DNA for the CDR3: TGTGCCATCAGTGAGTCGACGGGGTGGGTTACCTTCGGCTATGGCTACACCTTC. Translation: CAISESTGWVTFGYGYTF.